This T cell receptor beta chain was observed in a study of cytomegalovirus exposure and HLA in healthy donors. PCR amplification relied on 60 Vbeta primers (plus 13 Jbeta primers). The protocol was immunoSEQ multiplex PCR, while the TCRdb copy is restricted to in-frame clones and leaves out a portion. Of some 200,000 clones listed, 75% to 80% are singletons. V was clipped by 2 bases and J by 2 bases; unmatched bases: 5. This CDR3 spans 15 amino acids. Germline values: CDR1 ENHRY, CDR2 SYGVKD. Sequenced sample: PBMCs. The sequence derives from a man in his late teens or twenties in good health and CMV-seronegative. The chain carries TRBV10-3 and TRBJ2-5, with 7 bases that match TRBD1. CDR3 sequence: CAISEGTVGQETQYF. CDR3 DNA sequence: TGTGCCATCAGTGAGGGGACAGTCGGGCAAGAGACCCAGTACTTC.